This paragraph reports one T cell receptor (beta chain). Its target is unknown. These data originate in a study of cytomegalovirus exposure and HLA in healthy donors. Turning to the study itself: Earlier findings included about 120 million unique TCR beta sequences obtained from 150 million to 200 million T cells.

The CDR3 is made up of 15 amino acids. CDR1 is MGHRA and CDR2 is YSYEKL in the germline V gene. The V segment lost 8 bases and the J segment 2 bases; nucleotides outside the gene matches: 7. Findings of the study overall: Most TCR sequences were uncommon, yet certain public TCRs appeared in many donors. CMV serostatus was the sole immune exposure data available. Specificity of three CMV-associated chains for CMV antigens was verified in vitro.

13 Jbeta primers and 60 Vbeta primers were used for the PCR. Assay: immunoSEQ multiplex PCR; the TCRdb copy retains only in-frame clones and omits some. The clone table shows 70,000 or so clones, with the ten largest holding 2.4%. The sequence was collected from a female donor in good health and CMV-seropositive. V is TRBV4-1 and J is TRBJ2-7; TRBD2 matches at 12 bases. The sequenced material came from PBMCs. The CDR3 protein is CASSPSGGAAYEQYF. CDR3 sequence (DNA): TGCGCCAGCTCACCTAGCGGGGGGGCGGCCTACGAGCAGTACTTC.